This TCR beta chain comes out of a study of T-cell reconstitution after alpha-beta-depleted transplantation in children. Unique molecular identifiers were used in preparing the TCRbeta library. TCRdb passed the PCR reads through MiXCR, listing each CDR3 protein once. Among about 640,000 distinct CDR3 sequences listed, 15% to 20% were seen once. This clonotype has at least ten counts. This CDR3 has 13 amino acids. The V gene lost 3 bases and the J gene lost 1 base, with 9 bases spanning the gap. Germline V gene data show CDR1 as DFQATT and CDR2 as SNEGSKA (reference sequence). The V call is TRBV20-1, the J call TRBJ1-1; weak D call: TRBD1 (5 bases). This material consisted of PBMCs from the stem cell graft donor, taken from the stem cell graft. The clonotype originates from a human donor who donated a stem cell graft to a child with acute myeloid leukemia. This CDR3 reads CSARRGENTEAFF. The CDR3 bases are TGCAGTGCTAGGCGGGGGGAGAACACTGAAGCTTTCTTT.